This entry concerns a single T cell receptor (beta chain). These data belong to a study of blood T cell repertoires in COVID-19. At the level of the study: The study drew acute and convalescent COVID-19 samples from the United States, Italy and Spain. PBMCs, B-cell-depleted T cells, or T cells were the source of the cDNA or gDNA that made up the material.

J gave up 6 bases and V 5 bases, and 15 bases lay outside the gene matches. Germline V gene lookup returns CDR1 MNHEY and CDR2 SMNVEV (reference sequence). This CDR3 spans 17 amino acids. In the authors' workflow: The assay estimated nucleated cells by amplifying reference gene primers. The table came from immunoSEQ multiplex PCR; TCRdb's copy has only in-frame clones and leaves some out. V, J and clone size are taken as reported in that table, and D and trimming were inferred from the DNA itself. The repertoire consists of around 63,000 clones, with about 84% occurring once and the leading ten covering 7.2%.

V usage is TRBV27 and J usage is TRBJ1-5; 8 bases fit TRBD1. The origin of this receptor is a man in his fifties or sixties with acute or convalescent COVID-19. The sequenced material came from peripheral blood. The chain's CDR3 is CASSPWTGSPLGQPQHF. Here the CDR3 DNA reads TGTGCCAGCAGTCCGTGGACAGGGAGCCCTCTAGGTCAGCCCCAGCATTTT.